This T cell receptor beta chain was sequenced for a study of T cell repertoires in cytomegalovirus infection. The germline V gene encodes CDR1 MNHEY and CDR2 SMNVEV (reference sequence). The CDR3 has 16 residues. Trimming at V came to 5 bases and at J to 1 base, leaving 6 bases not matched to a gene. TCRdb recomputed calls from the reads with MiXCR, one row per CDR3 protein. In the table there are about 230,000 distinct CDR3 sequences, 22% of which are singletons. The specimen sequenced was CD8+ T cells from PBMCs. This clonotype was sampled from a human donor in good health (CMV status not recorded). Some clones in this sample may be carry-over from other donors' samples. The J gene is TRBJ2-3, the V gene TRBV27; 10 bases map to TRBD1. CDR3 protein: CASSHWDRGGTDTQYF. The CDR3 nucleotides read TGTGCCAGCAGTCACTGGGACAGGGGCGGCACAGATACGCAGTATTTT.